This T cell receptor (beta chain) was captured in a study of beta chain features in type 1 diabetes. TCRB transcripts that were expressed got sequenced, as all of the isolated RNA had been reverse transcribed. Generated by immunoSEQ multiplex PCR, the TCRdb table keeps only in-frame clones and is missing some. Of under 900,000 clones listed, roughly 17% are singletons. The CDR3 runs to 16 residues. CDR1 SGHTA and CDR2 FQGNSA come from the germline V gene. Trimming pared 3 bases from V and 4 bases from J, leaving 17 bases between. A CD45RO/CCR7/CD25/CD127/CD95/CD27 panel sorted naive, central memory, regulatory and stem cell-like memory CD4+ cells. Study results and caveats: Among patients with Type 1 diabetes, TCRB CDR3s were moderately but significantly shorter in every one of the four CD4+ subsets.

In the case of this clone: The antigen is unknown.

The receptor was isolated from a woman under 30 in good health. This chain joins TRBV7-2 and TRBJ2-3, with D perhaps given as TRBD1 or TRBD2 (5 bases each). The sequenced sample was naive CD4+ T cells from blood. The CDR3 spells CASSLQGDPGADTQYF. The CDR3 region has the DNA TGTGCCAGCAGCTTGCAGGGAGACCCGGGTGCAGATACGCAGTATTTT.